This T cell receptor beta chain was found in a study of blood T cell repertoires in COVID-19. Germline values: CDR1 DFQATT, CDR2 SNEGSKA (reference sequence). This CDR3 is 11 amino acids long. Data came from immunoSEQ multiplex PCR; TCRdb stores just in-frame clones and leaves some out. This table holds roughly 250,000 clones, 87% found once. Participants came from about two dozen US areas, aged roughly 18 to 95 years. Researchers sorted participants into cohorts using their self-reported clinical history. V is TRBV20-1 and J is TRBJ2-3; D is undetermined. Sequencing was done on a sample of PBMCs or T cells enriched from blood (not recorded which). The sequence derives from a woman aged 25-40 years with acute COVID-19. CDR3 nucleotide sequence: TGCAGCCGTTATCAACAGGATACGCAGTATTTT. Encoded protein: CSRYQQDTQYF.